This T cell receptor beta chain derives from a study of T cells in Graves' hyperthyroidism and ophthalmopathy. Study-wide findings and caveats: A model using 13 V-J features told ophthalmopathy apart from stable hyperthyroidism.

Amplified TCR beta CDR3 regions came from RNA transcripts. First-round RT-PCR of the TCR CDR3 relied on the HTBI primer set. From the multiplex PCR reads, TCRdb called clonotypes with MiXCR, one entry per CDR3 protein. Of fewer than 650,000 distinct CDR3 sequences listed, approximately 13% are singletons. The germline V gene encodes CDR1 SGHTA and CDR2 FQGNSA. The CDR3 has 15 residues. With 6 bases clipped from V and 4 bases from J, the junction kept 8 bases outside the gene matches. There are many counts of this clonotype. Its antigen is not identified. Exclusion criteria comprised uncontrolled infection, other autoimmune disease, pregnancy or lactation. Together with thyroid ultrasound, orbital computed tomography, serum thyroxine and TRAb, clinical symptoms were used for diagnoses. Predating any ophthalmopathy symptoms, the blood sample was taken at first hyperthyroidism diagnosis.

This chain links TRBV7-2 with TRBJ1-1; 10 positions agree with TRBD1. The sequenced sample was blood. The TCR originated in a woman under 40 with Graves' hyperthyroidism that later progressed to Graves' ophthalmopathy. CDR3 region: CASSLTGQGTTEAFF. Here the CDR3 DNA reads TGTGCCAGCAGTTTAACGGGACAGGGGACCACTGAAGCTTTCTTT.